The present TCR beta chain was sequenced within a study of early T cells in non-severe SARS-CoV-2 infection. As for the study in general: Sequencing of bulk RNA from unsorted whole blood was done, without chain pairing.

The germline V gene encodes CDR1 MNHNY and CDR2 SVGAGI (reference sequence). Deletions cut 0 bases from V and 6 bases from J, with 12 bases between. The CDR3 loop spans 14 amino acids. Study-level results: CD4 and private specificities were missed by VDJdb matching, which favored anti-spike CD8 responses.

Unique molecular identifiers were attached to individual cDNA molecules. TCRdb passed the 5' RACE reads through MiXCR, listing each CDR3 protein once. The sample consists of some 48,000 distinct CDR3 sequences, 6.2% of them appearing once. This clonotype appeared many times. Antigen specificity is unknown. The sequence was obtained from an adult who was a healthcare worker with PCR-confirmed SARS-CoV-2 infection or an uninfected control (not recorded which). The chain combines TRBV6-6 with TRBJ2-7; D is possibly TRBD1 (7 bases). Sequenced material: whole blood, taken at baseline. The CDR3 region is CASSYSEGAGEQYF. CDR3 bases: TGTGCCAGCAGTTACTCGGAGGGGGCCGGCGAGCAGTACTTC.